The TCR beta chain under discussion was sequenced for a study of molecular identifiers for immune sequencing clone quantification. TCRdb re-derived calls from the PCR reads in MiXCR, one entry per CDR3 protein. The sample lists 300,000 to 350,000 distinct CDR3 sequences; around a fifth were seen once. This clonotype has more than one count but fewer than ten. This sequence originates from a human donor in good health. Some libraries in this study had Jurkat cell RNA spiked in. The sequencing sample was made of naive CD8+ T cells from blood, with Jurkat cell RNA spiked in. This sample's subset: FACS-sorted CD8+CD4-CCR7+CD45RA+ naive T cells.

As DNA, the CDR3 is TGTGCCAGCAGCTTAGATGGTGGCAGGGTTTACGATTCACATCAGCCCCAGCATTTT. Its translation: CASSLDGGRVYDSHQPQHF. This chain joins TRBV11-2 and TRBJ1-5, with D perhaps matching TRBD1 (5 bases). The CDR3 is 19 residues long. V lost 0 bases, J lost 5 bases, and 23 bases lay in between. CDR1 and CDR2 from the germline V gene are SGHAT and FQNNGV.